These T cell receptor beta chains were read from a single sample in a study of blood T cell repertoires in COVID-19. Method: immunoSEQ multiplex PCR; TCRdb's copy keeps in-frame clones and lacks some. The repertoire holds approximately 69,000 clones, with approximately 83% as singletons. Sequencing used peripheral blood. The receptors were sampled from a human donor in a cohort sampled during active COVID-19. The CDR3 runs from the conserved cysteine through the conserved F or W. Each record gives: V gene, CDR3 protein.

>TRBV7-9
CASSLGRGRWYGYTF
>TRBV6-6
CASSVRQGGQETQYF
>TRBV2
CASSEDTNTEAFF
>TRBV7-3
CASSLLAGDTGELFF
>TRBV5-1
CASSLKLGAVGNIQYF
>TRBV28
CASSPPDRVNTEAFF
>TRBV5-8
CASKTSGGYNEQFF
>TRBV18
CASSALTTAYNEQFF
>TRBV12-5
CASGLGTGGGYTF
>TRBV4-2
CASSQVVAGSYNEQFF
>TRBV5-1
CASSLAAGEQETQYF
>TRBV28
CASSPIAGGYTDTQYF
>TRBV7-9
CASSLAPPLLRAFF
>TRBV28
CASKQGSEKLFF
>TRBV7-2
CASSLAGADTGELFF
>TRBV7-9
CASSLSPTNEKLFF
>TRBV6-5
CASTQQTLDAFF
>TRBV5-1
CASSPAGQGGVREQYF
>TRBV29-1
CSVQQSMNTEAFF
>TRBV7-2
CASSLGLAGENTDTQYF
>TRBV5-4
CASSIGGESGNTIYF
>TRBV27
CASRQTSGGAGEQFF
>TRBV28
CASSSGLAGPYNEQFF
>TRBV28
CASSLWAGEREQYF
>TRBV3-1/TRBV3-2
CASSPRGQETQYF